This entry describes one TCR beta chain. Its antigen is unknown. Base qualities are not provided; no much larger clone lies one nucleotide away. This sample was taken from a study of blood T cell repertoires in COVID-19 (dated by TCRdb to 2020 to 2021). With regard to the full study: Samples covering the acute and convalescent phases of COVID-19 were provided by collaborators in the United States, Italy and Spain. The material from the prospective study consisted of cDNA or gDNA derived from T cells, B-cell-depleted T cells, or PBMCs. Deeply sampled blood TCRbeta repertoires from subjects exposed to, actively infected with, or recovered from COVID-19 were included in the dataset. A freely available public database, intended as a resource for researchers studying the immune response to SARS-CoV-2, is where the repertoires were released. The samples were drawn from two sources: the first 160 participants of the ongoing ImmuneRACE study, and over 1,000 subjects contributed by 6 global collaborators. The sample metadata nearly always contained a de-identified subject ID, COVID-19 status, age in years and sex. Where HLA class I and class II types were available, the types were taken from metadata supplied by the sample provider, not from assay-based typing.

In the prospective study, participants were about 18 to 95 years old, resided in about two dozen geographic areas of the United States, and were enrolled through a virtual design. Cohort assignment in the prospective study relied on participant-reported clinical history from a screening survey and a study questionnaire. ImmuneRACE Cohort 3 recovered participants were defined by two consecutive negative NP/OP PCR tests, healthcare professional clearance, or symptom resolution. In the prospective study, whole blood, serum and a nasopharyngeal or oropharyngeal swab were collected from each participant by mobile phlebotomists. Over a roughly 2-month period, participants in the prospective study had the option of providing additional blood draws and questionnaires. Prospective study blood samples were shipped either frozen or at room temperature before DNA extraction. TCRbeta CDR3 regions were amplified from genomic DNA by means of the immunoSEQ Assay, a bias-controlled multiplex PCR. The published analysis was carried out like this. Nucleated cell counts per sample were estimated from amplification of reference gene primers within the assay. To quantify the absolute abundance of each unique TCRbeta CDR3 rearrangement, sequence reads were collapsed and filtered. Productive Simpson clonality was computed per sample as the square root of Simpson's diversity index over productive rearrangements. The clones in this table, taken by TCRdb from immuneACCESS, are in-frame only. Not every clone is retained; where verified, under half of the shortfall comes from an unresolved V gene, and the cause of the rest is unknown. The V and J calls and clone size are taken from that table; D and trimming were inferred from the DNA. Here the sample has about 440,000 clones; about nine tenths occur a single time. Roughly 0.66% of the sample lies in the top ten.

CDR1 and CDR2 were assigned from the germline V gene (reference sequence) as LNHDA and SQIVND. The CDR3 covers 18 residues, taking in both the cysteine and the phenylalanine. Here the CDR3 DNA is all that survives: 54 bases in frame from base 1. Trimming costs V 5 bases and J 0 bases, and their ends lie 17 bases apart. The investigation overall reported the following: The quantity of clinical and demographic metadata differed by source and by participant and was supplied without curation.

The clonotype originates from a man aged 18 to 29 who had recovered from COVID-19. This chain joins TRBV19 to TRBJ1-6, with the identity of the D gene unclear. The sample taken for sequencing was PBMCs or T cells enriched from blood (not recorded which). The DNA sequence reads TGTGCCAGTAGTGGATTTGCAGTGCCGGGCTCCTATAATTCACCCCTCCACTTT. Its product reads: CASSGFAVPGSYNSPLHF.